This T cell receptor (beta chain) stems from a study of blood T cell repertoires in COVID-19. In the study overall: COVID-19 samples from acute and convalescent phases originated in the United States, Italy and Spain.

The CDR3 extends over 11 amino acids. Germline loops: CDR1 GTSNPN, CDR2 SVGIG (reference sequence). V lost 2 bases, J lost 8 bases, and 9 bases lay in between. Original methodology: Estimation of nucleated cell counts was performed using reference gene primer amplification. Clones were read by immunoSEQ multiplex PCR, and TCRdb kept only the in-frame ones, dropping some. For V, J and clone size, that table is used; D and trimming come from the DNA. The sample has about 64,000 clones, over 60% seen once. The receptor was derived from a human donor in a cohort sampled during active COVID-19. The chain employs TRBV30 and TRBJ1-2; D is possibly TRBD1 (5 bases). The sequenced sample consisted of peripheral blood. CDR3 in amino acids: CAWSPGWGYTF. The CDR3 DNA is TGTGCCTGGAGTCCAGGGTGGGGCTACACCTTC.